This TCR beta chain was identified during a study of blood T cells in healthy people across ages. In the study overall: For every two T cells, template switching captured about one barcoded beta molecule.

V lost 3 bases and J 7 bases, leaving 10 bases between the germline ends. The germline CDR1 and CDR2 sequences are SGHRS and YFSETQ. The CDR3 loop spans 12 amino acids. Then a second PCR, running about 7 to 11 cycles, was carried out with a sample-barcoded 5' primer and a J-beta primer mix. TCRdb used MiXCR to reprocess the 5' RACE reads, holding one entry per CDR3 protein. The profile shows over a million distinct CDR3 sequences, approximately 63% of them singletons. General study points: Researchers judged that diversity estimates from one million T cells fell short of true values.

In this sample, this clonotype turned up a few times. Its antigen is not known. This chain connects TRBV5-1 to TRBJ1-2; D is possibly TRBD1 (6 bases). The sequence came from a man younger than 35 in good health. The sequenced sample was blood. This CDR3 is CASSSGTFGYTF. For the CDR3, the DNA is TGCGCCAGCAGCTCCGGGACATTTGGCTACACCTTC. The complete variable domain, with remaining parts taken from reference TRBV5-1 and TRBJ1-2, reads KAGVTQTPRYLIKTRGQQVTLSCSPISGHRSVSWYQQTPGQGLQFLFEYFSETQRNKGNFPGRFSGRQFSNSRSEMNVSTLELGDSALYLCASSSGTFGYTFGSGTRLTVV.